This is a list of T cell receptor beta chains from one sample in a study of OX40 agonist ivuxolimab in advanced cancers. The table came from immunoSEQ multiplex PCR; TCRdb's copy has only in-frame clones and leaves some out. Found here are approximately 67,000 clones, more than 70% of them singletons; the top ten hold approximately 8%. This material consisted of CD4+ or CD8+ T cells sorted from blood, taken in a trial of the OX40 agonist ivuxolimab. The receptors here all came from an adult with an advanced solid tumor such as melanoma, head and neck, liver or kidney cancer. CDR3s include the opening cysteine and the closing phenylalanine or tryptophan. D genes are given only for firm matches. Clone size appears in some rows only: once, few, many, or a class for an expanded clone.

D	size	J	V	DNA	CDR3
NA	NA	TRBJ1-4	TRBV6-5	TGTGCCAGCAGTTACTCTGGGCAGCGGAATGAAAAACTGTTTTTT	CASSYSGQRNEKLFF
NA	NA	TRBJ1-4	TRBV6-1	TGTGCCAGCAGTGAACTTGGGGGTCGTCATGAAAAACTGTTTTTT	CASSELGGRHEKLFF
TRBD2	once	TRBJ2-1	TRBV5-1	TGCGCCAGCAGCCTCACTAGCGGGGGGGCCTACAATGAGCAGTTCTTC	CASSLTSGGAYNEQFF
TRBD2	NA	TRBJ2-7	TRBV5-4	TGTGCCAGCAGCCTGGATGGTATTAGCGGGAGCGGCGACGAGCAGTACTTC	CASSLDGISGSGDEQYF
NA	NA	TRBJ2-1	TRBV19	TGTGCCAGTAGTATGGGACGCGATGAGCAGTTCTTC	CASSMGRDEQFF
TRBD1	NA	TRBJ1-2	TRBV5-1	TGCGCCAGCAGCCCGGGACAGATCTATGGCTACACCTTC	CASSPGQIYGYTF
NA	once	TRBJ2-5	TRBV7-9	TGTGCCAGCAGCTTAGAGGGACTTGCGGGAGAGACCCAGTACTTC	CASSLEGLAGETQYF
NA	NA	TRBJ1-2	TRBV19	TGTGCCAGTAGAAGGGACCAAACGGGTGGCTACACCTTC	CASRRDQTGGYTF
NA	NA	TRBJ2-2	TRBV7-2	TGTGCCAGCAGCCAAGAAGGTGGGGGGAACACCGGGGAGCTGTTTTTT	CASSQEGGGNTGELFF
NA	NA	TRBJ1-2	TRBV6-1	TGTGCCAGCAGTGACAGCTATGGCTACACCTTC	CASSDSYGYTF
NA	NA	TRBJ2-4	TRBV2	TGTGCCAGCAGGCGCCGGGACTTAAACATTCAGTACTTC	CASRRRDLNIQYF
NA	NA	TRBJ1-1	TRBV7-9	TGTGCCAGCAGCCCAGCGGGGACGTCCGCCACTGAAGCTTTCTTT	CASSPAGTSATEAFF
NA	NA	TRBJ2-1	TRBV6-5	TGTGCCAGCAGTTTGCCCCGGGACGGCAACAATGAGCAGTTCTTC	CASSLPRDGNNEQFF
NA	NA	TRBJ2-7	TRBV5-1	TGCGCCAGCAGCTTAGGACTAGGGACAGCCTACGAGCAGTACTTC	CASSLGLGTAYEQYF
TRBD2	NA	TRBJ2-5	TRBV28	TGTGCCAGCAGTCCGGGACTAGCGTATCAAGAGACCCAGTACTTC	CASSPGLAYQETQYF
TRBD1	NA	TRBJ2-3	TRBV19	TGTGCCAGTAGTAAAAGGGACAGGGGCGGAAGCACAGATACGCAGTATTTT	CASSKRDRGGSTDTQYF
TRBD1	few	TRBJ2-3	TRBV5-1	TGCGCCAGCAGCTTGGGACAGGGAGCCACAGATACGCAGTATTTT	CASSLGQGATDTQYF
TRBD1	NA	TRBJ2-7	TRBV25-1	TGTGCCAGCAGCGATGACAGGGCCGGCTACGAGCAGTACTTC	CASSDDRAGYEQYF
TRBD2	NA	TRBJ2-1	TRBV9	TGTGCCAGCAGCGAGACCAGTATTAGCGGGGCGAGGCTTGGGGAGCAGTTCTTC	CASSETSISGARLGEQFF
NA	once	TRBJ2-5	TRBV9	TGTGCCAGCAGCGTAGTTGACTACAAAGAGACCCAGTACTTC	CASSVVDYKETQYF
NA	NA	TRBJ2-1	TRBV5-4	TGTGCCAGCAGCTTGGCCGGGAGCTCCTACAATGAGCAGTTCTTC	CASSLAGSSYNEQFF
NA	NA	TRBJ2-1	TRBV9	TGTGCCAGCAGCAGAGACAGCGTATTCGACATCGGTGAGCAGTTCTTC	CASSRDSVFDIGEQFF
TRBD2	NA	TRBJ2-7	TRBV7-2	TGTGCCAGCAGCTTAGGGCTAGCGGGAACAGACGTCTCCTACGAGCAGTACTTC	CASSLGLAGTDVSYEQYF
NA	few	TRBJ1-1	TRBV9	TGTGCCAGCAGCGCGCACGAGACATTGAACACTGAAGCTTTCTTT	CASSAHETLNTEAFF
TRBD1	NA	TRBJ2-5	TRBV5-5	TGTGCCAGCAGCATCGGGGAGGACAGGGGGGAGACCCAGTACTTC	CASSIGEDRGETQYF
NA	few	TRBJ2-3	TRBV2	TGTGCCAGCTCCCCCGACCACGGCACAGATACGCAGTATTTT	CASSPDHGTDTQYF
NA	NA	TRBJ1-5	TRBV6-1	TGTGCCAGCAGTCTGGGGCCTCATCAGCCCCAGCATTTT	CASSLGPHQPQHF
NA	few	TRBJ1-4	TRBV6-5	TGTGCCAGCAGTTACTTTGGAACAGGGAATAATGAAAAACTGTTTTTT	CASSYFGTGNNEKLFF
NA	NA	TRBJ2-3	TRBV18	TGTGCCAGCTCACCACTCCAGGGGACAGATACGCAGTATTTT	CASSPLQGTDTQYF
TRBD1	medium-sized	TRBJ1-1	TRBV6-1	TGTGCCAGCAGTGAACCAGGACAGGGAAGGACTGAAGCTTTCTTT	CASSEPGQGRTEAFF
TRBD1	NA	TRBJ1-1	TRBV28	TGTGCCAGCAGTTACAGGGGCACTGAAGCTTTCTTT	CASSYRGTEAFF
TRBD1	NA	TRBJ1-2	TRBV5-4	TGTGCCAGCAGCTCTGGACAGGACTATGGCTACACCTTC	CASSSGQDYGYTF
NA	NA	TRBJ1-4	TRBV7-3	TGTGCCAGCAGCTTAAATCGGTGGGTCACCCCGCTGAATGGGGTGTTTTTT	CASSLNRWVTPLNGVFF
TRBD2	once	TRBJ2-1	TRBV15	TGTGCCACCAGCAGAGGTGGGACTAGCGGGATAAATGAGCAGTTCTTC	CATSRGGTSGINEQFF
NA	NA	TRBJ1-6	TRBV5-5	TGTGCCAGCAGCTGGGGACATCCGAATTCACCCCTCCACTTT	CASSWGHPNSPLHF
NA	few	TRBJ1-2	TRBV10-1	TGCGCCAGCAGCGTAGACACTTGGCGTGGCTACACCTTC	CASSVDTWRGYTF